A selection of T cell receptor beta chains follows, all from one sample in a study of CD4 T cells in relation to SARS-CoV-2 and coronaviruses. The protocol was immunoSEQ multiplex PCR, while the TCRdb copy is restricted to in-frame clones and leaves out a portion. The profile shows more than 35,000 clones, around four fifths of them singletons. No antigen has been identified for these receptors. Sequencing was carried out using memory CD4+ T cells from PBMCs, cultured in vitro. Every receptor here comes from an adult with COVID-19. CDR3s include the opening cysteine and the closing phenylalanine or tryptophan. A D gene is named only where the DNA matches it firmly. Size is omitted from some rows. Given values are once, few, many or a class for expanded clones.

TRBV5-1,13,TRBD1,TRBJ2-7,.,TGCGCCAGCAGCAGGGGACAGACGTACGAGCAGTACTTC,CASSRGQTYEQYF
TRBV6-5,14,.,TRBJ1-6,few,TGTGCCACCCTAGGGGGTTCTTATAATTCACCCCTCCACTTT,CATLGGSYNSPLHF
TRBV28,17,.,TRBJ1-5,.,TGTGCCAGCAGTCCGACCTTAGGGGAATGGGGCAATCAGCCCCAGCATTTT,CASSPTLGEWGNQPQHF
TRBV5-6,11,.,TRBJ2-1,.,TGTGCCAGCAGCAAGTACAATGAGCAGTTCTTC,CASSKYNEQFF
TRBV28,13,TRBD1,TRBJ2-7,.,TGTGCCAGCAAGACAGGGGGCCTCTACGAGCAGTACTTC,CASKTGGLYEQYF
TRBV5-8,16,TRBD2,TRBJ2-2,.,TGTGCCAGCAGTACAGCGGGAGGGGTCGGCACCGGGGAGCTGTTTTTT,CASSTAGGVGTGELFF
TRBV30,15,.,TRBJ1-6,.,TGTGCCTGCCCCTCCCGACAGAGCGGGGTTTCACCCCTCCACTTT,CACPSRQSGVSPLHF
TRBV6-2/TRBV6-3,18,TRBD2,TRBJ2-1,.,TGTGCCAGCAGTTCGGGCCGCGGGACTAGCGGGAGTACTTATGAGCAGTTCTTC,CASSSGRGTSGSTYEQFF
TRBV7-2,14,.,TRBJ1-5,.,TGTGCCAGCAGCATGGACGGGGGCAATCAGCCCCAGCATTTT,CASSMDGGNQPQHF
TRBV5-1,16,TRBD2,TRBJ2-7,.,TGCGCCAGCAGCTTGGGACTAGCGGGAGTTTCCTACGAGCAGTACTTC,CASSLGLAGVSYEQYF
TRBV7-9,15,TRBD1,TRBJ2-2,.,TGTGCCAGCAGGACCCGGGACAGAGAGCACGGGGAGCTGTTTTTT,CASRTRDREHGELFF
TRBV13,16,TRBD2,TRBJ2-3,.,TGTGCCAGCAGCCCCGGGCTAGCGGCTAGCACAGATACGCAGTATTTT,CASSPGLAASTDTQYF
TRBV7-8,14,.,TRBJ2-5,.,TGTGCCAGCAGCTTTTTAGGGACTCAAGAGACCCAGTACTTC,CASSFLGTQETQYF
TRBV6-2/TRBV6-3,15,.,TRBJ1-4,.,TGTGCCAGCAGTTACGCCCCCGCAACTAATGAAAAACTGTTTTTT,CASSYAPATNEKLFF
TRBV30,19,.,TRBJ2-1,.,TGTGCCTGGTCCCCTATGGGAGGCATGGCTAGGAGCTCCTACAATGAGCAGTTCTTC,CAWSPMGGMARSSYNEQFF
TRBV7-2,15,TRBD2,TRBJ2-3,.,TGTGCCAGCAGCACCAGGAGCGGGAGGACAGATACGCAGTATTTT,CASSTRSGRTDTQYF
TRBV5-1,15,.,TRBJ2-5,.,TGCGCCAGCAGCTTGGTCGCTAGCCCCGATGAGACCCAGTACTTC,CASSLVASPDETQYF
TRBV6-2/TRBV6-3,15,TRBD2,TRBJ2-1,.,TGTGCCAGCAGTCATCGTAGTAGCGGGAGAAATGAGCAGTTCTTC,CASSHRSSGRNEQFF
TRBV19,15,TRBD1,TRBJ1-5,.,TGTGCCAGTATCGACAGGGGGTATAGCAATCAGCCCCAGCATTTT,CASIDRGYSNQPQHF
TRBV7-2,14,.,TRBJ1-3,.,TGTGCCAGCAGCTTAGCAGTAGCTGGAAACACCATATATTTT,CASSLAVAGNTIYF
TRBV7-3,16,.,TRBJ2-5,.,TGTGCCAGCAGCGCGACGGTGGCCCGGGGGCGAGGGACCCAGTACTTC,CASSATVARGRGTQYF
TRBV3-1/TRBV3-2,12,TRBD1,TRBJ2-5,once,TGTGCCAGCAGCCCGGACAGGGAGACCCAGTACTTC,CASSPDRETQYF
TRBV6-5,14,.,TRBJ1-2,.,TGTGCCAGCAGTTACTCGCAGGGGCTTACCGGCTACACCTTC,CASSYSQGLTGYTF
TRBV28,19,TRBD1,TRBJ1-1,.,TGTGCCAGCAGTACTCGGAGCCGGATGAATGAGGACAGGGCCTATGGGGCTTTCTTT,CASSTRSRMNEDRAYGAFF
TRBV29-1,15,TRBD1,TRBJ2-7,.,TGCAGCGTCGCCGGGGGGACAGGGGTGAACTACGAGCAGTACTTC,CSVAGGTGVNYEQYF
TRBV7-2,14,TRBD1,TRBJ1-5,few,TGTGCCAGCAGGGGGACAGGGAGCAATCAGCCCCAGCATTTT,CASRGTGSNQPQHF
TRBV5-1,16,.,TRBJ2-5,.,TGCGCCAGCAGCCGGACGAAATGGACGTACCAAGAGACCCAGTACTTC,CASSRTKWTYQETQYF
TRBV18,15,TRBD1,TRBJ2-7,.,TGTGCCAGCTCACCACTGAGGACAGGGACCTACGAGCAGTACTTC,CASSPLRTGTYEQYF
TRBV28,14,TRBD2,TRBJ2-5,.,TGTGCCAGCAGTTCGACTAGCGGCCAAGAGACCCAGTACTTC,CASSSTSGQETQYF
TRBV7-9,14,.,TRBJ2-3,.,TGTGCCAGCAGCCCGGGCGGGCGCACAGATACGCAGTATTTT,CASSPGGRTDTQYF
TRBV11-2,15,TRBD1,TRBJ1-3,.,TGTGCCAGCAGCTCGACAGGGATGGCGGGAAACACCATATATTTT,CASSSTGMAGNTIYF
TRBV12-3/TRBV12-4,13,.,TRBJ1-1,once,TGTGCCAGCAGTTTGCGTGTGGACACTGAAGCTTTCTTT,CASSLRVDTEAFF
TRBV7-9,17,.,TRBJ2-2,few,TGTGCCAGCAGCTTAGCGCGAAATTTCAAGAACACCGGGGAGCTGTTTTTT,CASSLARNFKNTGELFF
TRBV9,17,TRBD1,TRBJ2-1,.,TGTGCCAGCAGCGGGGGACAGGGGGGCTTCTCCTACAATGAGCAGTTCTTC,CASSGGQGGFSYNEQFF
TRBV3-1/TRBV3-2,13,.,TRBJ1-4,few,TGTGCCAGCAGCCTGGGCCGACCTGAAAAACTGTTTTTT,CASSLGRPEKLFF
TRBV25-1,18,TRBD1,TRBJ2-3,.,TGTGCCAGCAGTGAATGGGGGCGGGACAGGGAGGACACAGATACGCAGTATTTT,CASSEWGRDREDTDTQYF